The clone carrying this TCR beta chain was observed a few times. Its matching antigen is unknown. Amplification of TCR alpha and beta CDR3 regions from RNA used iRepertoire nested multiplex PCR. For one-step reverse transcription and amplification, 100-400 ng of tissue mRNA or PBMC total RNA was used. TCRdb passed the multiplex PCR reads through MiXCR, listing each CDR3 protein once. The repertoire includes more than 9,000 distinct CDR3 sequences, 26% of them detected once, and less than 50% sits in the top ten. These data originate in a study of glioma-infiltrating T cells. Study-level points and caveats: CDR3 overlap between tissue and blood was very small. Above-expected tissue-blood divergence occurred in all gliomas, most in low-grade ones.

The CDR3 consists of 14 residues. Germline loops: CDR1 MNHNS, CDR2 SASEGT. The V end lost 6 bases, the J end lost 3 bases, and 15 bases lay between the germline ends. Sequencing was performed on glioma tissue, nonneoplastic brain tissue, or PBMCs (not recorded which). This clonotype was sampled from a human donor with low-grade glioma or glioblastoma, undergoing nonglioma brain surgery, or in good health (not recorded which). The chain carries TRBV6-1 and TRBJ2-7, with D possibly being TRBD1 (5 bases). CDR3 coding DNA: TGTGCCAGCAGCCCAGGACATTTAATCTACGAGCAGTACTTC. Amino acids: CASSPGHLIYEQYF.